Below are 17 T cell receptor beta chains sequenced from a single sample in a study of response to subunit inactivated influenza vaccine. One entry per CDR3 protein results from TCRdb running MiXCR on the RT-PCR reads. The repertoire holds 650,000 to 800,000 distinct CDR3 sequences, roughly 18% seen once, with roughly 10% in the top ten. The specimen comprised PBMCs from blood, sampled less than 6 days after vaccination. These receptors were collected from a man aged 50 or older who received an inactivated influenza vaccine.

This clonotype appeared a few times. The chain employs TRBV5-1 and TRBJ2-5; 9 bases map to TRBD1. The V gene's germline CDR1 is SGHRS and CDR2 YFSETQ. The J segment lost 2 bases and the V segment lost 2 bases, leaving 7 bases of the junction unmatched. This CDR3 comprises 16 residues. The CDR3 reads CASSFGTGISQETQYF. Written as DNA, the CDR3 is TGCGCCAGCAGCTTCGGGACAGGGATTTCACAAGAGACCCAGTACTTC. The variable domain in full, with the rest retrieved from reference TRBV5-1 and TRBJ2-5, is KAGVTQTPRYLIKTRGQQVTLSCSPISGHRSVSWYQQTPGQGLQFLFEYFSETQRNKGNFPGRFSGRQFSNSRSEMNVSTLELGDSALYLCASSFGTGISQETQYFGPGTRLLVL.

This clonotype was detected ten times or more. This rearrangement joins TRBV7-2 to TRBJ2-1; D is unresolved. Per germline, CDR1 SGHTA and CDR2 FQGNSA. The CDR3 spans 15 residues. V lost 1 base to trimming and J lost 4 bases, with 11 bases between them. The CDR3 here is CASSLDLPSYNEQFF. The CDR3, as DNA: TGTGCCAGCAGCTTAGATCTGCCGTCATACAATGAGCAGTTCTTC.

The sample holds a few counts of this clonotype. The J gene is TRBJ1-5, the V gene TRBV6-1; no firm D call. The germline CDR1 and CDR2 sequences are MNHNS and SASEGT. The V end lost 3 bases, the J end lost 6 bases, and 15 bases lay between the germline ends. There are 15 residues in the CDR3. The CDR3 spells CASSDRRDLTQPQHF. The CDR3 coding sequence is TGTGCCAGCAGTGACAGAAGGGATCTCACTCAGCCCCAGCATTTT.

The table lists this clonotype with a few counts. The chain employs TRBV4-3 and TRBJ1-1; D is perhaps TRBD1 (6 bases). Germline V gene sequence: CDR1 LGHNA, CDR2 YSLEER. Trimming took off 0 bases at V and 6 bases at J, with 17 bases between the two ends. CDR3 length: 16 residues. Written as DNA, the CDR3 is TGCGCCAGCAGCCAAGAGATGGGTTGGGCAGGGGCTGAAGCTTTCTTT. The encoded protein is CASSQEMGWAGAEAFF.

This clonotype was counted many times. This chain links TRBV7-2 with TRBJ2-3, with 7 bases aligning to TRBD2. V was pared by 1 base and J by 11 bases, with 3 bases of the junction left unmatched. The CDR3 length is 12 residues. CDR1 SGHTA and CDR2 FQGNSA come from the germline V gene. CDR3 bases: TGTGCCAGCAGCTTAGTGCGGGAGATGCAGTATTTT. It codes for CASSLVREMQYF.

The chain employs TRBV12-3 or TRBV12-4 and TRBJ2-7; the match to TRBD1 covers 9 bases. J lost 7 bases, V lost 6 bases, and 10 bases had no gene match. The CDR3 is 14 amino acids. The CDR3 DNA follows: TGTGCCAGCAGCGCCCGGGACAGGGCGGATGAGCAGTACTTC. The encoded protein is CASSARDRADEQYF.

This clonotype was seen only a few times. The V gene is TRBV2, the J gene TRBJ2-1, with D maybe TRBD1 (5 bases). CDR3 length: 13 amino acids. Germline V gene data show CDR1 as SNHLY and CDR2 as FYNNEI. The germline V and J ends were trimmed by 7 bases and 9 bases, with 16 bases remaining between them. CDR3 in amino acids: CASTRSGLAEQFF. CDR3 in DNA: TGTGCCAGCACTCGGTCAGGGCTTGCTGAGCAGTTCTTC.

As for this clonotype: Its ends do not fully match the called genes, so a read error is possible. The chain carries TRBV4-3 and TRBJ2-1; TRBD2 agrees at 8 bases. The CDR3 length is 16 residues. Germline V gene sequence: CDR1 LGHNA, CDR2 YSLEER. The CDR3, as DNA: TGCGCCAGCACCCAACTCTACGGGAGGGCCTACAATGAGCAGTTCTTC. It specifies CASTQLYGRAYNEQFF.

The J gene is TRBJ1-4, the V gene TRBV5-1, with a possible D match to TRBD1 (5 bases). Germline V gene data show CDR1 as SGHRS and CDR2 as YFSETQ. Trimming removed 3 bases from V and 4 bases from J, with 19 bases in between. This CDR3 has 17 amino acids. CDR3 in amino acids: CASSWGMRGVLNEKLFF. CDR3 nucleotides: TGCGCCAGCAGCTGGGGTATGAGGGGCGTACTTAATGAAAAACTGTTTTTT.

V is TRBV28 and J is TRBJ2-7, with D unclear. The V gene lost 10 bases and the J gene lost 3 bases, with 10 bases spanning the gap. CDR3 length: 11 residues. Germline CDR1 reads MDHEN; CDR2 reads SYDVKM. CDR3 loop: CATTSRYEQYF. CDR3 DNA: TGTGCCACCACGTCCCGCTACGAGCAGTACTTC.

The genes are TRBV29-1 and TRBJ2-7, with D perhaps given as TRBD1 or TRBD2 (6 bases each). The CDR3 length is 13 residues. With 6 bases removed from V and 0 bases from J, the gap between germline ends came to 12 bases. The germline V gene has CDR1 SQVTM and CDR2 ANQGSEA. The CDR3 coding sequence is TGCAGCGTAACCGGGGGCACCTCCTACGAGCAGTACTTC. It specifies CSVTGGTSYEQYF.

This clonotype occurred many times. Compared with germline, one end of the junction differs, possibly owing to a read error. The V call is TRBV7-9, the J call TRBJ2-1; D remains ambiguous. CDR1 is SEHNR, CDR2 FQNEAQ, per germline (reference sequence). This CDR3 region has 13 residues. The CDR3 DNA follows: TGCGCCAGCAGTTTGGGCCCTATTAATGAGCAGTTCTTC. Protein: CASSLGPINEQFF.

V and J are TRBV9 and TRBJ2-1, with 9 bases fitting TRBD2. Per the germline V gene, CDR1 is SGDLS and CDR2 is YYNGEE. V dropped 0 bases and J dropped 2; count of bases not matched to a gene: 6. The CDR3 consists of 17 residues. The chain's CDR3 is CASSVVGGGRAYNEQFF. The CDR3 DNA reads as TGTGCCAGCAGCGTAGTTGGCGGCGGGAGGGCCTACAATGAGCAGTTCTTC. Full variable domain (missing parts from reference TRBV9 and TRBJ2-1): DSGVTQTPKHLITATGQRVTLRCSPRSGDLSVYWYQQSLDQGLQFLIQYYNGEERAKGNILERFSAQQFPDLHSELNLSSLELGDSALYFCASSVVGGGRAYNEQFFGPGTRLTVL.

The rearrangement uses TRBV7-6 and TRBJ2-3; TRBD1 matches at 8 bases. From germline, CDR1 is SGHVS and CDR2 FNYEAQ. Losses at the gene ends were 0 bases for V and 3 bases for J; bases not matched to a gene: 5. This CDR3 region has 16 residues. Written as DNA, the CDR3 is TGTGCCAGCAGCTTAGCGGCCAGGGGGCCTACAGATACGCAGTATTTT. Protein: CASSLAARGPTDTQYF.

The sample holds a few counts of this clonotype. CDR3 nucleotide sequence: TGTGCCAGCAGCTCACCGACAGGGGGAACTTACAATGAGCAGTTCTTC. It yields the protein CASSSPTGGTYNEQFF. The V gene is TRBV7-9, the J gene TRBJ2-1; TRBD1 aligns across 9 bases. V lost 4 bases and J lost 4; bases outside the gene matches: 8. The germline CDR1 and CDR2 sequences are SEHNR and FQNEAQ (reference sequence). The CDR3 contains 16 residues.

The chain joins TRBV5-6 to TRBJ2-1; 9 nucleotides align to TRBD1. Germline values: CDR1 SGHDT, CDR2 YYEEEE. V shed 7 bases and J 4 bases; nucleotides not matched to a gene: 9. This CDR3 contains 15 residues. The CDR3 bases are TGTGCCAGCGGATTCCGGGACAGGGCTTACAATGAGCAGTTCTTC. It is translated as CASGFRDRAYNEQFF.

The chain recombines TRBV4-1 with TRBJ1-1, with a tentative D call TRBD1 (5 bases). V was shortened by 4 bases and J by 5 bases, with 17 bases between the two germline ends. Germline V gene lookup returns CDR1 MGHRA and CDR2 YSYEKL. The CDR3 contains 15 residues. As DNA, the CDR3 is TGCGCCAGCAGCCTACCAACCGCAGGGCGGACTGAAGCTTTCTTT. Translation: CASSLPTAGRTEAFF.